A single sample is the source of the 32 T cell receptor beta chains below, sequenced in a study of T cells in Graves' hyperthyroidism and ophthalmopathy. TCR beta CDR3 sequences were amplified from RNA transcripts. First-round RT-PCR targeting the TCR CDR3 was performed with the HTBI primer set. MiXCR, run by TCRdb on the multiplex PCR reads, gives a single entry per CDR3 protein. Of around 760,000 distinct CDR3 sequences listed, 35% are singletons. The specimen sequenced was blood. The receptors were gathered from a woman in her 40s with Graves' hyperthyroidism.

This clonotype was observed at least ten times. The CDR3 DNA follows: TGTGCCAGCAGTTTAATTGGTAACTATGGCTACACCTTC. This translates into CASSLIGNYGYTF. The rearrangement uses TRBV12-3 or TRBV12-4 and TRBJ1-2, with D uncertain. CDR3 length: 13 amino acids. V shed 2 bases and J shed 1 base, with 5 bases lying between them.

In regard to this clonotype: Germline is not matched at one junction end, which may reflect a read error. V and J are TRBV7-9 and TRBJ2-2; D is perhaps TRBD2 (5 bases). The CDR3 totals 13 residues. Germline-derived CDR1 and CDR2 are SEHNR and FQNEAQ (reference sequence). This CDR3 is CAGSLGGTGELFF. CDR3 nucleotides: TGTGCCGGCAGCTTAGGCGGGACCGGGGAGCTGTTTTTT.

This clonotype was observed many times. This chain connects TRBV20-1 to TRBJ1-2; D gene uncertain. The germline gives CDR1 DFQATT, CDR2 SNEGSKA (reference sequence). Trimming took off 4 bases at V and 4 bases at J, with 10 bases between the two ends. The CDR3 has 12 residues. CDR3 DNA sequence: TGCAGTGCTAAAGACCCCGGCTATGGCTACACCTTC. Amino acid sequence: CSAKDPGYGYTF.

V and J are TRBV7-6 and TRBJ2-7; D perhaps matches TRBD2 (6 bases). CDR3 length equals 13 residues. V was cut by 1 base and J by 9 bases, with 13 bases left in between. CDR1 and CDR2 from the germline V gene are SGHVS and FNYEAQ. The CDR3 loop is CASSLGGDGAQYF. DNA of the CDR3: TGTGCCAGCAGCTTAGGGGGGGACGGCGCGCAGTACTTC.

The J gene is TRBJ2-3, the V gene TRBV6-1, with 7 positions matching TRBD2. V shed 3 bases, J shed 4 bases, and the junction held 7 bases outside the gene matches. Germline CDR1 reads MNHNS; CDR2 reads SASEGT. The CDR3 consists of 15 residues. In nucleotides, the CDR3 is TGTGCCAGCAGTGATCTTGCGGGAGCGTCAGATACGCAGTATTTT. Translating gives CASSDLAGASDTQYF.

On this clonotype itself: A read error is possible here, since a much larger clone lies one base away. The CDR3 ends on some other residue instead of the conserved phenylalanine or tryptophan, so this is likely a read error. The chain recombines TRBV5-1 with TRBJ2-7, with a weak D call TRBD1 (5 bases). CDR3 size: 14 residues. V gave up 0 bases and J gave up 4 bases, with 11 bases separating them. The germline V gene has CDR1 SGHRS and CDR2 YFSETQ. CDR3 in DNA: TGCGCCAGCAGCTTGGGGGGCCCTGTGTACGAGCAGTACTCC. This codes for CASSLGGPVYEQYS.

This clonotype was found a few times. This chain uses TRBV6-1 with TRBJ1-3; the D gene is possibly TRBD1 (6 bases). CDR1 MNHNS and CDR2 SASEGT come from the germline V gene. The CDR3 has 15 amino acids. Trimming shortened V by 3 bases and J by 2 bases, and 11 bases separated the two germline ends. In DNA, the CDR3 is TGTGCCAGCAGTGAGTTGGGGGCGCCTGGAAACACCATATATTTT. Its translation is CASSELGAPGNTIYF.

This clonotype was seen a handful of times. This chain connects TRBV10-3 to TRBJ1-1; 9 bases map to TRBD1. This CDR3 is built from 16 residues. V shed 5 bases and J 8 bases; nucleotides not matched to a gene: 15. Germline V CDR1 and CDR2: ENHRY, SYGVKD. CDR3 DNA sequence: TGTGCCATCAGTACCAGGACAGGGGAAGGCCCCACCGAAGCTTTCTTT. Protein sequence: CAISTRTGEGPTEAFF.

Remarks on this clonotype: The CDR3 does not close with the conserved phenylalanine or tryptophan, likely indicating a read error. This sequence joins TRBV5-5 and TRBJ2-2; TRBD1 is a possible D gene (6 bases). CDR1 and CDR2 (germline): SGHKS, YYEKEE (reference sequence). V dropped 4 bases and J dropped 8 bases, with 6 bases sitting between them. The CDR3 has 11 amino acids. The CDR3 sequence: CASSGTGELFS. The DNA for the CDR3 is TGTGCCAGCAGCGGGACAGGGGAGCTGTTTTCT.

This chain links TRBV6-5 with TRBJ2-7; either TRBD1 or TRBD2 may fit D (5 bases each). The V gene's germline CDR1 is MNHEY and CDR2 SVGAGI. Trimming shortened V by 1 base and J by 7 bases, and 8 bases separated the two germline ends. There are 12 residues in the CDR3. The CDR3 region has the DNA TGTGCCAGCAGTTACTTGGGGGTTGAGCAGTACTTC. This encodes CASSYLGVEQYF.

The chain recombines TRBV20-1 with TRBJ1-5; the match to TRBD1 covers 7 bases. The CDR3 sequence is 15 residues long. Unmatched junction bases numbered 8, after V lost 3 bases and J lost 3 bases. CDR1 DFQATT and CDR2 SNEGSKA come from the germline V gene (reference sequence). The CDR3 here is CSARDRPKSNQPQHF. CDR3 nucleotide sequence: TGCAGTGCTAGGGACAGGCCGAAGTCCAATCAGCCCCAGCATTTT.

This clonotype was counted ten times or more. The CDR3 is CASSLGNGVHEQYF. The CDR3 DNA sequence: TGTGCCAGCAGCTTAGGGAACGGGGTCCACGAGCAGTACTTC. The genes are TRBV7-2 and TRBJ2-7, with a possible D match to TRBD2 (5 bases). The CDR3 has 14 amino acids. V shed 1 base and J shed 5 bases, with 12 bases lying between them. Germline CDR1 is SGHTA and CDR2 is FQGNSA.

The chain is built from TRBV10-3 and TRBJ2-7; 9 positions match TRBD1. The germline CDR1 and CDR2 sequences are ENHRY and SYGVKD. The CDR3 has 15 amino acids. After removal of 11 bases from V and 4 bases from J, the junction contained 15 bases not matched to a gene. The CDR3 spells CAVQGADTGGYEQYF. The DNA for the CDR3 is TGTGCCGTACAGGGGGCGGACACAGGGGGTTACGAGCAGTACTTC.

V usage is TRBV4-3 and J usage is TRBJ2-5; TRBD2 matches 9 bases. The CDR3 is made up of 15 amino acids. The germline V gene encodes CDR1 LGHNA and CDR2 YSLEER. V gave up 5 bases and J gave up 3 bases; unmatched junction bases: 7. The CDR3 DNA follows: TGCGCCAGCAGCTTAGGTCGACTAGCGGAAGAGACCCAGTACTTC. Its protein is CASSLGRLAEETQYF.

There are many counts of this clonotype. The J gene is TRBJ1-2, the V gene TRBV5-8; 10 bases fit TRBD1. Looked up from germline, CDR1 is SGHTS and CDR2 is YDEGEE. Trimming removed 0 bases from V and 3 bases from J; junction bases left unmatched: 2. The CDR3 contains 15 residues. The CDR3 region has the DNA TGTGCCAGCAGCTTGGGCGGACAGGGGGACTATGGCTACACCTTC. Protein: CASSLGGQGDYGYTF.

This chain links TRBV5-6 with TRBJ2-5; no clear D. Per the germline V gene, CDR1 is SGHDT and CDR2 is YYEEEE. This CDR3 spans 13 amino acids. V was pared by 0 bases and J by 5 bases, with 8 bases between. CDR3 in amino acids: CASSLADGETQYF. In nucleotides, the CDR3 is TGTGCCAGCAGCTTGGCCGACGGGGAGACCCAGTACTTC.

This sequence joins TRBV19 and TRBJ2-6; 7 nucleotides line up with TRBD2. From germline, CDR1 is LNHDA and CDR2 SQIVND (reference sequence). The CDR3 spans 15 residues. CDR3 DNA: TGTGCTAGAGAAGCGGGGCTTCCTGGGGCCAACGTCCTGACTTTC. Translated, it gives CAREAGLPGANVLTF.

The chain has TRBV7-2 and TRBJ1-1; D might be TRBD1 (5 bases). This CDR3 region has 13 residues. Trimming left V 8 bases short and J 6 bases short, with 16 bases between. Germline CDR1 reads SGHTA; CDR2 reads FQGNSA. CDR3 region: CASRRRGEAEAFF. The CDR3 coding sequence is TGTGCCAGCCGCAGAAGGGGAGAAGCTGAAGCTTTCTTT.

Comments on this clonotype: An end of the junction differs from the germline gene, which may be a read error. The gene calls are TRBV2 and TRBJ1-4; D unclear. Germline assignment: CDR1 SNHLY and CDR2 FYNNEI. The CDR3 spans 11 residues. The CDR3 DNA sequence: TGTGCCAGCAGTTCACAACTCGTGGAAATTTTT. It is translated as CASSSQLVEIF.

There are a few counts of this clonotype. The CDR3 here is CASSQGGLAESYEQYF. Written as DNA, the CDR3 is TGCGCCAGCAGCCAAGGGGGACTAGCGGAATCCTACGAGCAGTACTTC. The chain uses TRBV4-1 and TRBJ2-7; TRBD2 matches at 11 bases. Germline V lookup: CDR1 MGHRA, CDR2 YSYEKL. This CDR3 is 16 amino acids long. V trimming: 1 base; J trimming: 1 base; junction bases outside the gene matches: 3.

This chain links TRBV20-1 with TRBJ1-2; no firm D call. V dropped 6 bases and J dropped 6 bases, with 17 bases sitting between them. This CDR3 region has 13 residues. CDR1 is DFQATT, CDR2 SNEGSKA, per germline (reference sequence). The CDR3, as DNA: TGCAGTGCCACAAAGGGAGTGTGGGATGGCTACACCTTC. This encodes CSATKGVWDGYTF.

A single count supports this clonotype. One base away lies a much larger clone, so this may be a sequencing read error. CDR3 nucleotides: TGTGCCACCAGTGATTTGCCGGGATCCCCTGACTATGGCTACACCTTC. This encodes CATSDLPGSPDYGYTF. The genes are TRBV24-1 and TRBJ1-2; D unclear. The CDR3 sequence is 16 residues long. Germline V gene sequence: CDR1 KGHDR, CDR2 SFDVKD. Between the trimmed V and J ends, which lost 0 bases and 3 bases, there was a span of 13 bases.

This clonotype was observed many times. The chain has TRBV7-2 and TRBJ2-7; D may be TRBD2 (6 bases). Germline assignment: CDR1 SGHTA and CDR2 FQGNSA. Trimming left V 0 bases short and J 4 bases short, with 13 bases between. The CDR3 is 15 amino acids. The CDR3 loop reads CASSLATGSGYEQYF. The CDR3 DNA sequence: TGTGCCAGCAGCTTAGCTACCGGGAGCGGGTACGAGCAGTACTTC.

This clonotype was observed at least ten times. The V call is TRBV2, the J call TRBJ2-7; D is perhaps TRBD2 (6 bases). Germline assignment: CDR1 SNHLY and CDR2 FYNNEI. Trimming removed 1 base at V and 5 bases at J, with 12 bases between. The length of the CDR3 is 14 residues. CDR3 coding DNA: TGTGCCAGCAGTGAAGGCCGGGGGACGAACGAGCAGTACTTC. It specifies CASSEGRGTNEQYF.

A word on this clonotype: This could be a read error, since a much larger clone is one nucleotide away. The chain employs TRBV7-2 and TRBJ2-5; D gene uncertain. The CDR3 consists of 15 residues. From germline, CDR1 is SGHTA and CDR2 FQGNSA. The CDR3 region has the DNA TGCGCCAGCAGCCAAGGGCTCACGGTCCAAGAGACCCGGTACTTC. It translates to CASSQGLTVQETRYF.

This clonotype showed up just a few times. V gene TRBV12-3 or TRBV12-4 combines with J gene TRBJ1-3; possible D gene TRBD1, 5 bases. The CDR3 contains 14 residues. V was pared by 7 bases and J by 1 base, with 11 bases between. The CDR3 is CASIVGGSGNTIYF. CDR3 in DNA: TGTGCCAGCATCGTGGGGGGGTCTGGAAACACCATATATTTT.

This clonotype was detected many times. This chain links TRBV19 with TRBJ1-2, with D uncertain. This CDR3 comprises 12 residues. Trimming removed 4 bases at V and 7 bases at J, with 10 bases between. Germline V gene data show CDR1 as LNHDA and CDR2 as SQIVND (reference sequence). The CDR3: CASSTTKGGYTF. The DNA for the CDR3 is TGTGCCAGTAGTACCACAAAGGGTGGCTACACCTTC.

This clonotype appeared a few times. One end of the junction fails to match germline, which may point to a read error. The chain links TRBV5-1 to TRBJ2-5; no clear D gene. CDR3 length equals 15 residues. Germline CDR1 SGHRS, CDR2 YFSETQ. CDR3 nucleotide sequence: TGTGCCAGCAGCTTGGAAGGGCCCTCAGGAGAGACCCAGTACTTC. It codes for CASSLEGPSGETQYF.

This clonotype has ten or more counts. V and J are TRBV24-1 and TRBJ2-7; D call uncertain. The V gene's germline CDR1 is KGHDR and CDR2 SFDVKD. V gave up 4 bases and J gave up 6 bases, with 12 bases separating them. This CDR3 has 13 residues. The CDR3 sequence: CATSDQGSREQYF. CDR3 in DNA: TGTGCCACCAGTGACCAAGGATCTCGCGAGCAGTACTTC.

Many counts were recorded for this clonotype. This sequence joins TRBV11-3 and TRBJ2-7; TRBD1 agrees at 8 bases. The germline V gene has CDR1 SGHNT and CDR2 YENEEA. The CDR3 consists of 15 residues. The trim removed 6 bases at V and 2 bases at J, leaving 9 bases unmatched. As DNA, the CDR3 is TGTGCCAGCAGGGAGGGACAGGCGAGACCCTACGAGCAGTACTTC. The encoded protein is CASREGQARPYEQYF.

The chain links TRBV20-1 to TRBJ2-4; D might be TRBD2 (6 bases). Germline assignment: CDR1 DFQATT and CDR2 SNEGSKA (reference sequence). Trimming pared 6 bases from V and 7 bases from J, leaving 19 bases between. The CDR3 has 14 residues. CDR3 coding DNA: TGCAGTGCCCCCGATAGCGCGGGGCGGAACATTCAGTACTTC. Its protein is CSAPDSAGRNIQYF.

V gene TRBV20-1 combines with J gene TRBJ2-7, with 7 bases that match TRBD1. Germline trimming cut 5 bases from V and 0 bases from J; bases unmatched to any gene: 13. This CDR3 spans 16 amino acids. Per germline, CDR1 DFQATT and CDR2 SNEGSKA (reference sequence). The CDR3: CSAVDLTGTASYEQYF. CDR3 sequence (DNA): TGCAGTGCTGTCGACCTCACCGGGACAGCCTCCTACGAGCAGTACTTC.